This T cell receptor (beta chain) was identified in a study of blood T cell repertoires in COVID-19. Turning to the study itself: COVID-19 samples collected from the United States, Italy and Spain covered acute and convalescent phases. The analysed material was cDNA or gDNA that came from T cells, B-cell-depleted T cells, or PBMCs.

As processed by the authors: Estimates of nucleated cell counts were drawn from the amplification of reference gene primers. TCRdb keeps only in-frame clones here, not all; method: immunoSEQ multiplex PCR. The V and J calls and clone size were taken over from that table, and D and trimming were inferred from the DNA. Here the sample spans over 150,000 clones, roughly 78% being singletons. Looked up from germline, CDR1 is SQVTM and CDR2 is ANQGSEA. Losses at the gene ends were 8 bases for V and 5 bases for J; bases not matched to a gene: 10. The CDR3 has 14 residues. The rearrangement uses TRBV29-1 and TRBJ2-3; 10 positions match TRBD2. Sequenced sample: peripheral blood. This clonotype was sampled from a man older than 75 with acute or convalescent COVID-19. CDR3 in amino acids: CSFSGGPEVDTQYF. Here the CDR3 DNA reads TGCAGCTTTAGCGGGGGGCCAGAGGTAGATACGCAGTATTTT.